This T cell receptor beta chain was captured by sequencing in a study of cytomegalovirus exposure and HLA in healthy donors listed by TCRdb under 2017. Broadly, across the study: In an earlier analysis of 550 to 750 of the donors, about 270 Gb of sequence data and about 110 million unique TCR beta sequences from about 179 million T cells were reported. The later analysis used no new phenotypic data to find candidate immune exposures, relying instead on TCR beta sequences and their occurrence across donors. In a later analysis, previously published TCR beta repertoires from several hundred donors were re-analyzed and high-resolution HLA genotyping was added so that TCR occurrence patterns could be studied. An earlier analysis of more than 450 of the donors used high-throughput TCR beta sequencing to judge whether each TCR beta V gene segment behaved as functional or pseudogenic. Donor age, sex, ethnicity and CMV serostatus were compiled alongside the repertoire data. Of the roughly 410 genotyped donors, 80% to 90% were placed in the genetic ancestry cluster associated with self-reported Caucasian donors. Along with the roughly 700-subject first cohort, a separate validation cohort of approximately 110 different subjects was used. Using immunosequencing, the study profiled T cell repertoires from roughly 650 subjects and related those repertoires to cytomegalovirus serostatus. All discovery cohort repertoires had been generated on a single sequencing platform. An early release covering just under 650 HLA-typed donors comprised about 320 gigabases of sequencing data and 85 million to 100 million unique TCR sequences. HLA typing covered class I and class II loci at four-digit resolution. Because of strong linkage in the cohort, 4 to 6 DR-DQ haplotypes were treated as single units for association and clustering. The study aimed to test whether cataloging public T cell receptors could reveal signatures of past pathogen exposure. Typing coverage differed by locus: A, B, C, DRB1 and DQB1 were typed in about 629-640 donors, DQA1 in about 560, DPA1 in around 610, and DPB1 in around 490. The study combined high-throughput TCR immunosequencing, statistical association of individual TCRs with disease status, and machine learning to predict cytomegalovirus infection status. On average, around 240,000 unique TCR beta nucleotide sequences were sequenced per donor among several hundred genotyped donors of the cohort, with roughly 18% of those sequences being non-productive. Genome-wide SNP genotypes for about 65% of the 666 donors were used in a later genetic analysis, which treated that subset as a discovery cohort.

Study-wide conclusions, independent of this receptor: Strong co-occurrence of HLA alleles, especially DR and DQ, made assigning TCR associations to individual alleles difficult. Over 15 rarely observed V segments, including chromosome 9 orphons, were excluded from the earlier analysis of a few hundred of the donors because counts were too low. Most TCR sequences were observed very rarely across donors, whereas some public TCRs were present in many individuals. Specific HLA alleles were associated with 16,951 TCR beta sequences at a false discovery rate of 0.05 in a later analysis. The classifier was reported to diagnose cytomegalovirus status with high specificity and sensitivity in both the original and validation cohorts. A total of about 180 TCR beta chains were listed by the study as associated with cytomegalovirus. A further reported finding was that TCR beta sequences accurately predicted the HLA-A and HLA-B alleles for most subjects in the first cohort. Linkage disequilibrium might explain the correlated functional status among segregating V segments, but an unknown experimental factor could not be excluded. Only TCR beta chains were sequenced in this cohort, and the absence of alpha or paired-chain data limited detectable features. CMV serostatus was the only immune exposure information available for the cohort. In an earlier analysis of about 600 of the donors, most TCR beta V segments appeared in productive rearrangements about 87% or about 30% of the time, broadly matching IMGT annotations. Most CMV-associated TCR beta chains appeared to be HLA-restricted in a later analysis, and the HLA associations seemed to be driven largely by CMV exposure. A later genetic analysis reported fewer N-insertions in productive TCRs among donors in an Asian-associated ancestry cluster than the roughly 620-donor mean. In a later analysis, HLA-associated TCR beta chains were found to be more clonally expanded and to have lower generation probabilities than equally common non-associated chains. A cluster of highly shared sequence variants was judged likely to represent a technical artifact of the sequencing pipeline. It was suggested by the authors that the approach could potentially be generalized to other disease states and immunological phenotypes. Some IMGT-functional V segments, including TRBV6-2 and TRBV6-3, could not be told apart with the 87-base-pair reads, so those segments were excluded. The presence/absence analyses assumed that sequencing depth was roughly uniform across donors, and that assumption may not be true. A few of the identified cytomegalovirus-associated TCR beta chains were confirmed in vitro to be specific for cytomegalovirus antigens. A later analysis found that TCR association rates varied across HLA loci, with DRB1 alleles showing the most associated TCRs and HLA-C alleles the fewest. Because HLA typing was unavailable for some donors at each locus, only the typed subset was used in association tests. A later analysis reported that several top co-occurrence clusters appeared linked to parvovirus B19, influenza, CMV and Epstein-Barr virus. A later genetic analysis associated a missense DCLRE1C variant with V-gene and J-gene trimming of TCR beta chains, and an independent cohort replicated the association.

The cohort was made up of hundreds of healthy bone marrow donors. All cohort members were sampled while nominally healthy, although unrecorded immune exposures were likely present. The donor tested CMV seropositive, placing the donor among the 250 to 300 seropositive members of the cohort. Each donor provided a peripheral blood sample, and peripheral blood mononuclear cells were used for TCR beta sequencing. Genomic DNA was extracted from the blood cell samples with the Qiagen DNeasy Blood Extraction Kit. Regarding this clone: What this receptor recognizes is not known. Per-base quality was not reported, and no clone a single base away is much larger than it.

Library preparation was by the immunoSEQ multiplex PCR assay. The multiplex PCR relied on a mix of 60 forward primers for TCR Vbeta segments and 13 reverse primers for TCR Jbeta segments. Amplification of the CDR3 region of rearranged TCR beta genes was performed with a multiplex PCR assay on genomic DNA. The Illumina HiSeq System was used to sequence the amplified TCR beta libraries as 87-base-pair reads. In the authors' own workflow: A later analysis tallied some 79 million unique TCR beta chains across the roughly 610 repertoires, and around 9.9 million of those chains were shared by two or more donors. Raw reads were error-corrected and collapsed into unique sequences by a nearest-neighbor algorithm in which closely related sequences were merged to remove PCR and sequencing errors. CDR3 sequences were aligned to IMGT reference sequences to assign V, D and J gene segments. For a sequence to be retained, a match of at least six nucleotides to both a V gene segment and a J gene segment was required. Rearrangements were called productive when the CDR3 lacked stop codons and stayed in frame with V and J; all others were non-productive. CDR3 was defined according to IMGT convention as the region running from the second conserved V-encoded cysteine to the conserved J-encoded phenylalanine. The earlier analysis of some 600 of the donors excluded sequences that lacked an unambiguous match to a single V gene segment. In an earlier analysis of 450 to 700 of the donors, V segments were called functional above 56.7% productive rearrangements and were called segregating when the between-donor standard deviation exceeded 5%. A statistical classification framework was developed to diagnose cytomegalovirus status using the catalog of TCR beta chain sequences. In a later analysis, TCR nucleotide sequences were compared against IMGT/GENE-DB human TR gene sequences so that V and J genes could be assigned. The TCRdist pipeline was used in a later analysis to assign CDR3 sequences and most-parsimonious VDJ recombination scenarios. A later analysis defined each TCR beta chain by its CDR3 amino acid sequence plus V-gene family, and excluded reads lacking a unique V-gene family. A later analysis removed several hundred highly shared, low-generation-probability nucleotide sequences to deal with suspected cross-contamination and a sequencing artifact. A later analysis calculated a clonal expansion index for each public chain from normalized within-repertoire ranks of inferred template counts. In a later analysis, generation probabilities were computed with a VDJ recombination model fitted to out-of-frame rearrangements, and the resulting probabilities were checked against IGoR. In a later analysis, hypergeometric tests were used to score TCR-TCR, TCR-HLA and TCR-CMV co-occurrence, with a repertoire-size bias correction applied to TCR pairs. A later analysis estimated false discovery rates by permuting HLA or CMV assignments 20 times. A later analysis grouped co-occurring TCRs with DBSCAN, adding TCRdist sequence similarity when clustering within HLA-allele-positive subsets. Co-occurrence clustering excluded repertoires with fewer than 30,000 or more than 120,000 public chains, plus five with anomalous nucleotide sharing. TCRdb re-hosts the immuneACCESS table, in-frame sequences only. Its copies lack some clones; in the studies checked, an unresolved V gene accounts for under half of them, and the cause for the rest is not known. V and J calls plus clone size are reproduced from that table; the DNA served to infer D and trimming. The sample table shows some 170,000 clones, and 60% to 80% are seen once. The ten largest clones take up about 4% of the sample.

CDR1 and CDR2 were assigned from the germline V gene as MNHNS and SASEGT. The CDR3 holds 17 amino acids from the cysteine to the phenylalanine. Of the read, only the CDR3 DNA is kept; its 51 bases are in frame from base 1. From V the trimming removes 0 bases and from J it removes 3 bases, while the gene matches leave 7 bases of the junction unaccounted for. Sequencing input: PBMCs. The rearrangement joined TRBV6-1 to TRBJ2-3; 9 of the junction bases match TRBD2. This clonotype originated in a man aged 25-40 years in good health and CMV-seropositive. The CDR3 region has the sequence CASSEAISGGPTDTQYF. The DNA sequence reads TGTGCCAGCAGTGAAGCGATAAGCGGGGGGCCGACAGATACGCAGTATTTT.